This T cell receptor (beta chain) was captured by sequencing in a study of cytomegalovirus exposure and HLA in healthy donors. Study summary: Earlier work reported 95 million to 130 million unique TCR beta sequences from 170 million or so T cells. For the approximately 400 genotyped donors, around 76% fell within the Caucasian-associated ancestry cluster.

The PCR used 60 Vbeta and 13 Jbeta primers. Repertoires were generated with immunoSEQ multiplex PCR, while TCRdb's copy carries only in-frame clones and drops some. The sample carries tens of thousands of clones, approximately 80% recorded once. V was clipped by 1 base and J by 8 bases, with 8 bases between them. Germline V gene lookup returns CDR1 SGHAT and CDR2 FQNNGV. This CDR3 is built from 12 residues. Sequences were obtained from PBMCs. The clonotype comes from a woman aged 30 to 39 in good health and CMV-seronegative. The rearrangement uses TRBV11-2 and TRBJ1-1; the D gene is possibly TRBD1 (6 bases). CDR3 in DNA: TGTGCCAGCAGCTTAGCAGGGGTCGAAGCTTTCTTT. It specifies CASSLAGVEAFF.